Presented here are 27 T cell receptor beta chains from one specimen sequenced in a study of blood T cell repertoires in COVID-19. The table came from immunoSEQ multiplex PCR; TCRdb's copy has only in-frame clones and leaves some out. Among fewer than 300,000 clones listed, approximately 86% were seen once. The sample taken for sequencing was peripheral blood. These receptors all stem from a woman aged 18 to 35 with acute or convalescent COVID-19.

Written as DNA, the CDR3 is TGTGCCAGCAGCTTACGGTCTAGCCACAATGAGCAGTTCTTC. Its translation is CASSLRSSHNEQFF. V gene TRBV11-3 combines with J gene TRBJ2-1, with D tentatively TRBD2 (5 bases). This CDR3 region has 14 residues. V dropped 2 bases and J dropped 5 bases, with 10 bases sitting between them. Germline V gene lookup returns CDR1 SGHNT and CDR2 YENEEA. Full variable domain (missing parts from reference TRBV11-3 and TRBJ2-1): EAGVVQSPRYKIIEKKQPVAFWCNPISGHNTLYWYLQNLGQGPELLIRYENEEAVDDSQLPKDRFSAERLKGVDSTLKIQPAELGDSAVYLCASSLRSSHNEQFFGPGTRLTVL.

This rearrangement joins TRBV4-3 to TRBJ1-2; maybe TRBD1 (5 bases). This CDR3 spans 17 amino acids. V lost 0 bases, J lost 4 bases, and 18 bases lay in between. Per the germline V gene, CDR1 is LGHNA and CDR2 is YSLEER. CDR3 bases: TGCGCCAGCAGCCAAGATCGGCTACAGGCCATTGTCTATGGCTACACCTTC. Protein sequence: CASSQDRLQAIVYGYTF.

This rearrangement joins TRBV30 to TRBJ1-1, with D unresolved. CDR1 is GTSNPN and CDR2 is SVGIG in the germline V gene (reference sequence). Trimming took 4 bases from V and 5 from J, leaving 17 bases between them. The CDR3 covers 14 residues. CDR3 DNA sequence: TGTGCCTGGAAATTTGGAGGGTTTAAAACTGAAGCTTTCTTT. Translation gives CAWKFGGFKTEAFF. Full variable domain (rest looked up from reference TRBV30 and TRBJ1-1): SQTIHQWPATLVQPVGSPLSLECTVEGTSNPNLYWYRQAAGRGLQLLFYSVGIGQISSEVPQNLSASRPQDRQFILSSKKLLLSDSGFYLCAWKFGGFKTEAFFGQGTRLTVV.

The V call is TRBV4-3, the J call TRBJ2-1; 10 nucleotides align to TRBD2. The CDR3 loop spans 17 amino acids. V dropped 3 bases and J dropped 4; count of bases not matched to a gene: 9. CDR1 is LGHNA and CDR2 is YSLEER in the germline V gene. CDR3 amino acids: CASSHYLAGASYNEQFF. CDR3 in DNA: TGCGCCAGCAGCCACTACCTAGCGGGAGCAAGTTACAATGAGCAGTTCTTC.

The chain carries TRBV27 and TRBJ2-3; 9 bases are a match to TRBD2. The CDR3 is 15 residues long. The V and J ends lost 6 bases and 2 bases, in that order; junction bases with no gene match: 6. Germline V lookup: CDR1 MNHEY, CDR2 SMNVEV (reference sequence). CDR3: CASSIGTSITDTQYF. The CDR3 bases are TGTGCCAGCAGCATCGGGACTAGCATCACAGATACGCAGTATTTT.

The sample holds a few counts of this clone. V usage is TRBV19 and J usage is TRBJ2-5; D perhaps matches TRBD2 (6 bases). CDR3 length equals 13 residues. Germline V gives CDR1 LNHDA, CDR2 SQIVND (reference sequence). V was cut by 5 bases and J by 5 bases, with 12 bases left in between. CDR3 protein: CASSVTRRETQYF. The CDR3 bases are TGTGCCAGTAGTGTGACTAGGCGGGAGACCCAGTACTTC.

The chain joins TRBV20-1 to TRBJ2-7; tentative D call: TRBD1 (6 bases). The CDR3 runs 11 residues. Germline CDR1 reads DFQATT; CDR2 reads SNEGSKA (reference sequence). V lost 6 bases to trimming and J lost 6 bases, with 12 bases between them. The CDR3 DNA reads TGCAGTGCAAAAGGGACACCCGAGCAGTACTTC. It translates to CSAKGTPEQYF.

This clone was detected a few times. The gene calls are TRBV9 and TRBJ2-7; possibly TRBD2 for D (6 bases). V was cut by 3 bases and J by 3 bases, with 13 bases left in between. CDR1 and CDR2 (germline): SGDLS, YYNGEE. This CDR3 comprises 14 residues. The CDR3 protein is CASSAVPGSYEQYF. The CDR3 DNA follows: TGTGCCAGCAGCGCTGTCCCCGGGAGCTACGAGCAGTACTTC.

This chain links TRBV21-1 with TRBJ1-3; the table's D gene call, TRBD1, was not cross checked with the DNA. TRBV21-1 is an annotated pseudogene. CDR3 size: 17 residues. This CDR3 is CASSPTLQGPGGNTIYF. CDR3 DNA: TGTGCCAGCAGCCCGACGCTACAGGGCCCAGGTGGAAACACCATATATTTT.

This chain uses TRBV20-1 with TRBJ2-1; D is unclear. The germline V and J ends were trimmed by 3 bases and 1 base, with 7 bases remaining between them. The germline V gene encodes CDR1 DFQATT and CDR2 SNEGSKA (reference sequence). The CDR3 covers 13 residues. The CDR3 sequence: CSASRVSYNEQFF. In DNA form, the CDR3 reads TGCAGTGCTAGTCGGGTGTCCTACAATGAGCAGTTCTTC.

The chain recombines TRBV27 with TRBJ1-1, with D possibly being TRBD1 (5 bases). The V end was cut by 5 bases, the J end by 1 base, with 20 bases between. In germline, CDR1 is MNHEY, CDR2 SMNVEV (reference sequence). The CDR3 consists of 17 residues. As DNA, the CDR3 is TGTGCCAGCAGTCATCTCCCCCGGACAAGGAGGAACACTGAAGCTTTCTTT. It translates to CASSHLPRTRRNTEAFF.

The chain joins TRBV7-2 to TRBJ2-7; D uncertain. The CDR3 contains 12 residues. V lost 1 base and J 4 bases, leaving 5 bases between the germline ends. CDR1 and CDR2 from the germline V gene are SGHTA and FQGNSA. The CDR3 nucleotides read TGTGCCAGCAGCTTAGTTCCATACGAGCAGTACTTC. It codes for CASSLVPYEQYF.

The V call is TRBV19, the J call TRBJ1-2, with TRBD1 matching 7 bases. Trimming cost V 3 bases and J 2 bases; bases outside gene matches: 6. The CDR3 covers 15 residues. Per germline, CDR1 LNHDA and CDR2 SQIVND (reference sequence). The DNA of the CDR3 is TGTGCCAGTAGTATGGGGGACAGACCCAACTATGGCTACACCTTC. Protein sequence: CASSMGDRPNYGYTF. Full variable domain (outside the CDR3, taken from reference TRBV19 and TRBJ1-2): DGGITQSPKYLFRKEGQNVTLSCEQNLNHDAMYWYRQDPGQGLRLIYYSQIVNDFQKGDIAEGYSVSREKKESFPLTVTSAQKNPTAFYLCASSMGDRPNYGYTFGSGTRLTVV.

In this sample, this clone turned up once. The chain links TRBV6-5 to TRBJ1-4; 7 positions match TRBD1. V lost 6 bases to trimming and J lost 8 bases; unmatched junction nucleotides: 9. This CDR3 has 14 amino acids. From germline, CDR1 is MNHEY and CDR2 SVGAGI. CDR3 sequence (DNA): TGTGCCAGCAGGGCCGGGACAGAACCCGAAAAACTGTTTTTT. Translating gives CASRAGTEPEKLFF.

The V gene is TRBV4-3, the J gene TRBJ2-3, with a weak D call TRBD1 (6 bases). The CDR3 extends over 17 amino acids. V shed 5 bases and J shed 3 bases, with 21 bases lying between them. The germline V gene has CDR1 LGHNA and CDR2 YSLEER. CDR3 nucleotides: TGCGCCAGCAGCGAAGGACGGGTGGGGGCCTATACAGATACGCAGTATTTT. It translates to CASSEGRVGAYTDTQYF.

The chain's CDR3 is CASSFVPKTRGTEQFF. CDR3 bases: TGTGCCAGCAGTTTCGTTCCCAAAACTAGAGGCACGGAGCAGTTCTTC. This rearrangement joins TRBV27 to TRBJ2-1; weak D call: TRBD2 (5 bases). Trimming removed 3 bases from V and 10 bases from J, with 22 bases in between. The V gene's germline CDR1 is MNHEY and CDR2 SMNVEV (reference sequence). The CDR3 is made up of 16 amino acids.

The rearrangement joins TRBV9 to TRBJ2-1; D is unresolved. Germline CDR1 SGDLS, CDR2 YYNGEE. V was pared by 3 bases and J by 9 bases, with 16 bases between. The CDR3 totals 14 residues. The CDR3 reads CASSGAGPPTEQFF. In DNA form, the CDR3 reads TGTGCCAGCAGCGGGGCTGGGCCCCCCACTGAGCAGTTCTTC.

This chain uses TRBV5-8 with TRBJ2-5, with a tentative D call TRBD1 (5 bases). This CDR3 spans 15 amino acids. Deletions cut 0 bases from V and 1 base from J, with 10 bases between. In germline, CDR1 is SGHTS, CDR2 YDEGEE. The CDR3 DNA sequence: TGTGCCAGCAGCTTGGAGTCAGGGTTCCAAGAGACCCAGTACTTC. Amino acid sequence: CASSLESGFQETQYF.

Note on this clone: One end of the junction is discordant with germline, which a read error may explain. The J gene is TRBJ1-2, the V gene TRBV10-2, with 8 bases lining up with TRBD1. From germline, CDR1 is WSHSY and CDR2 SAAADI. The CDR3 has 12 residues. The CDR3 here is CAVRTGQYGYTF. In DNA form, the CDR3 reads TGTGCCGTCCGGACAGGGCAATATGGCTACACCTTC.

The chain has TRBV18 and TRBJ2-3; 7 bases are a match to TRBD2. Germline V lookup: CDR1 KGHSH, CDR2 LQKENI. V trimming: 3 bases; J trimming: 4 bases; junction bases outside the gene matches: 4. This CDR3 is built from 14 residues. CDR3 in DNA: TGTGCCAGCTCACCGCGGGAGTTCCCAGATACGCAGTATTTT. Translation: CASSPREFPDTQYF.

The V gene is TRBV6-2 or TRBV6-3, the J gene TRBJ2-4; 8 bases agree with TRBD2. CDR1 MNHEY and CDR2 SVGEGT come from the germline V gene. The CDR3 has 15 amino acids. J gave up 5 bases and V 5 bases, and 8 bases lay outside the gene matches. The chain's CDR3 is CASSLGAGAQNIQYF. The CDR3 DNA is TGTGCCAGCAGTCTCGGAGCGGGAGCGCAAAACATTCAGTACTTC.

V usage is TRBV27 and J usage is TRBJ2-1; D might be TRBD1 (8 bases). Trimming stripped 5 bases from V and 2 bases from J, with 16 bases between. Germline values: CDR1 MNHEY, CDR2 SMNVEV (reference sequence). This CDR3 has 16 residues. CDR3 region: CASSRTGRAAYNEQFF. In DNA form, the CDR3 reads TGTGCCAGCAGTCGGACAGGGAGGGCCGCCTACAATGAGCAGTTCTTC.

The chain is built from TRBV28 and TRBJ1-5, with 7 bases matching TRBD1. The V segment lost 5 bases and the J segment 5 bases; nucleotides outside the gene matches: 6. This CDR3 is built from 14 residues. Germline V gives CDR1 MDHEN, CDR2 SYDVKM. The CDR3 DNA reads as TGTGCCAGCAGTCAAGGGACAGCCTATCAGCCCCAGCATTTT. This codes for CASSQGTAYQPQHF.

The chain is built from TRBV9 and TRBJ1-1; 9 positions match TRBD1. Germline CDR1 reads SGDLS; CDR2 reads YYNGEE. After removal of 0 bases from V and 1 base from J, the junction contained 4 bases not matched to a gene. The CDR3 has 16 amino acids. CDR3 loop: CASSVDLGQGNTEAFF. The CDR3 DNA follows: TGTGCCAGCAGCGTAGATTTGGGACAGGGGAACACTGAAGCTTTCTTT.

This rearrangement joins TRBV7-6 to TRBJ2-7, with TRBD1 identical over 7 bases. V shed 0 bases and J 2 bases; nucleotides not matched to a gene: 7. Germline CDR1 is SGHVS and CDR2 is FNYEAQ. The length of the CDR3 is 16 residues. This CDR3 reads CASSLATGLGPYEQYF. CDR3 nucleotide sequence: TGTGCCAGCAGCTTAGCGACAGGGCTAGGGCCCTACGAGCAGTACTTC.

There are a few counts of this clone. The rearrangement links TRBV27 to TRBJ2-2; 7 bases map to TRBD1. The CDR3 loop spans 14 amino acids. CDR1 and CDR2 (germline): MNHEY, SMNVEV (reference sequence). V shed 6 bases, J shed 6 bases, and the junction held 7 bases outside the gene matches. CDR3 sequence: CASSRDRVAGELFF. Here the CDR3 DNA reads TGTGCCAGCAGCCGAGACAGGGTTGCCGGGGAGCTGTTTTTT.

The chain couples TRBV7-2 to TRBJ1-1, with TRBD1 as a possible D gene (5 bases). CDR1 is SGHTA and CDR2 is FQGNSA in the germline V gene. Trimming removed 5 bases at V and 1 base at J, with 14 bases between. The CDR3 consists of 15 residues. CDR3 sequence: CASSPSVGGNTEAFF. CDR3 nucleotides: TGTGCCAGCAGCCCCTCCGTGGGGGGGAACACTGAAGCTTTCTTT.